These 18 T cell receptor beta chains originate from one sample sequenced in a study of cytomegalovirus exposure and HLA in healthy donors (dated by TCRdb to 2016 to 2017). Preparation of the library involved the immunoSEQ multiplex PCR assay. The multiplex PCR relied on a mix of 60 forward primers for TCR Vbeta segments and 13 reverse primers for TCR Jbeta segments. TCRdb retrieved this table from immuneACCESS and kept in-frame rearrangements only. Not all clones are present; in checked studies, unresolved V genes account for under half, and no reason is known for the remainder. In this sample the table shows under 110,000 clones, over 55% of which occur a single time. Roughly 3% of the sample rests with the top ten. Material for sequencing was PBMCs. These receptors were collected from a female donor in good health and CMV-seronegative.

This chain uses TRBV19 with TRBJ1-1, with TRBD1 matching over 12 bases. Germline V CDR1 and CDR2: LNHDA, SQIVND (reference sequence). Trimming removed 8 bases from V and 5 bases from J; junction bases left unmatched: 12. The CDR3 is 16 residues long. The CDR3 DNA reads as TGTGCCAGTTACTCCCCGGGACAGGGGGCCTCTACTGAAGCTTTCTTT. This codes for CASYSPGQGASTEAFF.

This chain connects TRBV5-5 to TRBJ2-5; D is uncertain. Trimming left V 4 bases short and J 5 bases short, with 6 bases between. Germline CDR1 reads SGHKS; CDR2 reads YYEKEE (reference sequence). This CDR3 region has 11 residues. This CDR3 reads CASSTSETQYF. CDR3 nucleotides: TGTGCCAGCAGCACCAGTGAGACCCAGTACTTC.

This sequence joins TRBV27 and TRBJ2-3; a possible D gene is TRBD2 (6 bases). The germline CDR1 and CDR2 sequences are MNHEY and SMNVEV (reference sequence). The CDR3 has 15 residues. Between the trimmed V and J ends, which lost 2 bases and 5 bases, there was a span of 14 bases. The CDR3 loop reads CASSLDGSVGDTQYF. DNA for the CDR3: TGTGCCAGCAGTTTAGACGGGAGCGTAGGAGATACGCAGTATTTT.

This clone was counted a few times. The junction does not match germline at one end; this may be a read error. V is TRBV2 and J is TRBJ2-1, with D unresolved. Germline V gene data show CDR1 as SNHLY and CDR2 as FYNNEI. The CDR3 consists of 12 residues. The chain's CDR3 is CASTESTAEQFF. CDR3 nucleotide sequence: TGTGCCAGCACTGAATCAACCGCGGAGCAGTTCTTC.

The chain links TRBV11-3 to TRBJ2-3; tentative D call: TRBD1 (6 bases). This CDR3 has 16 amino acids. Germline V gene lookup returns CDR1 SGHNT and CDR2 YENEEA. V dropped 4 bases and J dropped 7 bases, with 21 bases sitting between them. In DNA, the CDR3 is TGTGCCAGCAGCTCCCGACAGGTCTTTCGGAGGAATACGCAGTATTTT. Protein sequence: CASSSRQVFRRNTQYF. The variable domain in full, completed from reference TRBV11-3 and TRBJ2-3, reads EAGVVQSPRYKIIEKKQPVAFWCNPISGHNTLYWYLQNLGQGPELLIRYENEEAVDDSQLPKDRFSAERLKGVDSTLKIQPAELGDSAVYLCASSSRQVFRRNTQYFGPGTRLTVL.

The rearrangement joins TRBV30 to TRBJ1-2; maybe TRBD1 (5 bases). Germline V gene data show CDR1 as GTSNPN and CDR2 as SVGIG (reference sequence). V lost 7 bases to trimming and J lost 5 bases, with 17 bases between them. This CDR3 spans 13 amino acids. CDR3 sequence reads: CASPRMGTYGYTF. The CDR3 nucleotides are TGTGCCTCCCCCCGTATGGGGACTTATGGCTACACCTTC.

The rearrangement uses TRBV5-4 and TRBJ1-4; possibly TRBD1 for D (5 bases). CDR1 SGHNT and CDR2 YYREEE come from the germline V gene (reference sequence). Trimming stripped 2 bases from V and 8 bases from J, with 16 bases between. The CDR3 extends over 15 amino acids. CDR3 amino acids: CASSFGAGRGEKLFF. CDR3 sequence (DNA): TGTGCCAGCAGCTTTGGGGCAGGGAGGGGCGAAAAACTGTTTTTT.

The gene calls are TRBV5-6 and TRBJ2-1; possibly TRBD1 for D (6 bases). Trimming pared 5 bases from V and 8 bases from J, leaving 17 bases between. The germline V gene has CDR1 SGHDT and CDR2 YYEEEE. The CDR3 sequence is 14 residues long. CDR3 protein: CASSGGRDPHEQFF. The CDR3 DNA reads as TGTGCCAGCAGTGGGGGCCGGGACCCCCATGAGCAGTTCTTC.

This clone was counted a single time. The chain couples TRBV10-3 to TRBJ2-5; 7 bases agree with TRBD1. Germline CDR1 ENHRY, CDR2 SYGVKD. The length of the CDR3 is 12 residues. After removal of 10 bases from V and 3 bases from J, the junction contained 5 bases not matched to a gene. CDR3 amino acids: CATRTGEETQYF. CDR3 DNA: TGTGCCACCCGGACAGGAGAAGAGACCCAGTACTTC.

The chain's CDR3 is CASTREGTYGYTF. For the CDR3, the DNA is TGTGCCAGCACCAGAGAGGGGACATATGGCTACACCTTC. The chain couples TRBV7-9 to TRBJ1-2; D may be TRBD1 (6 bases). CDR1 and CDR2 from the germline V gene are SEHNR and FQNEAQ (reference sequence). V lost 7 bases to trimming and J lost 5 bases, with 14 bases between them. There are 13 residues in the CDR3.

The chain couples TRBV6-1 to TRBJ2-1, with no clear D. Per the germline V gene, CDR1 is MNHNS and CDR2 is SASEGT. The CDR3 sequence is 14 residues long. V lost 3 bases and J lost 2, with 8 bases in between. CDR3 nucleotides: TGTGCCAGCAGTGAGAGGTTCGCCTACAATGAGCAGTTCTTC. Protein sequence: CASSERFAYNEQFF.

The chain couples TRBV7-2 to TRBJ1-2; 9 bases agree with TRBD1. After removal of 5 bases from V and 3 bases from J, the junction contained 7 bases not matched to a gene. CDR1 SGHTA and CDR2 FQGNSA come from the germline V gene. The CDR3 consists of 15 residues. CDR3 bases: TGTGCCAGCAGCGCAGCCGGGACAGGGTACTATGGCTACACCTTC. Encoded protein: CASSAAGTGYYGYTF.

The CDR3 DNA reads as TGTGCCAGCAGTACCTGGGACAGGCAACTGTTTTTT. This sequence encodes CASSTWDRQLFF. J is TRBJ1-4 and V is TRBV6-6, with TRBD1 matching 8 bases. The junction had 5 bases not matched to a gene; V was cut back by 5 bases and J by 12 bases. The CDR3 has 12 amino acids. The germline V gene encodes CDR1 MNHNY and CDR2 SVGAGI (reference sequence).

The chain combines TRBV19 with TRBJ1-4, with 7 bases that match TRBD1. V dropped 4 bases and J dropped 12; count of bases not matched to a gene: 8. Looked up from germline, CDR1 is LNHDA and CDR2 is SQIVND (reference sequence). This CDR3 spans 13 amino acids. The CDR3 reads CASSSRQGRELFF. The CDR3 region has the DNA TGTGCCAGTAGTAGTCGACAGGGCCGGGAACTGTTTTTT.

This sequence joins TRBV29-1 and TRBJ2-5; TRBD1 matches at 7 bases. Trimming took 3 bases from V and 5 from J; bases not matched to a gene: 6. CDR1 is SQVTM, CDR2 ANQGSEA, per germline. The CDR3 contains 13 residues. The CDR3 nucleotides are TGCAGCGTTGAGGTAGGGGGCCGGGAGACCCAGTACTTC. As protein: CSVEVGGRETQYF.

The chain carries TRBV10-3 and TRBJ1-2, with 8 bases aligning to TRBD1. CDR3 size: 13 residues. The V gene's germline CDR1 is ENHRY and CDR2 SYGVKD. The V and J ends lost 6 bases and 6 bases, in that order; junction bases with no gene match: 6. This chain's CDR3 is CAIRPDREDGYTF. CDR3 in DNA: TGTGCCATCAGGCCGGACAGGGAGGATGGCTACACCTTC.

The chain has TRBV28 and TRBJ2-7, with 8 positions matching TRBD2. Losses at the gene ends were 5 bases for V and 5 bases for J; bases not matched to a gene: 11. CDR1 and CDR2 from the germline V gene are MDHEN and SYDVKM. The CDR3 is 15 residues long. This chain's CDR3 is CASSGTSGATNEQYF. As DNA, the CDR3 is TGTGCCAGCAGTGGCACTAGCGGCGCGACTAACGAGCAGTACTTC.

The chain joins TRBV5-1 to TRBJ2-1, with D perhaps TRBD1 (7 bases). From germline, CDR1 is SGHRS and CDR2 YFSETQ. The V end was cut by 5 bases, the J end by 8 bases, with 11 bases between. The CDR3 length is 12 residues. CDR3 nucleotide sequence: TGCGCCAGCAGGACAGGGAGGTATGAGCAGTTCTTC. Translation gives CASRTGRYEQFF. Full variable domain (remainder filled in from reference TRBV5-1 and TRBJ2-1): KAGVTQTPRYLIKTRGQQVTLSCSPISGHRSVSWYQQTPGQGLQFLFEYFSETQRNKGNFPGRFSGRQFSNSRSEMNVSTLELGDSALYLCASRTGRYEQFFGPGTRLTVL.